This TCR beta chain was profiled in a study of cytomegalovirus exposure and HLA in healthy donors. Study as a whole: An analysis done earlier identified about 100 million unique TCR beta sequences from 150 million to 200 million T cells.

As to this clone: Other DNA sequences in this sample translate to the same CDR3.

With 60 Vbeta and 13 Jbeta primers, the PCR was carried out. Here immunoSEQ multiplex PCR was the method, and the copy in TCRdb shows in-frame clones only, minus some. Of 150,000 to 200,000 clones in the sample, 60% to 80% were seen once. The sequence came from a woman aged 40 to 49 in good health and CMV-seropositive. The sequencing sample was made of PBMCs.

CDR3 region: CASSPKSGQGMNTEAFF. CDR3 coding DNA: TGTGCCAGCAGCCCCAAATCGGGACAGGGCATGAACACTGAAGCTTTCTTT. The chain combines TRBV4-2 with TRBJ1-1; the match to TRBD1 covers 9 bases. Germline V gives CDR1 LGHNA, CDR2 YNFKEQ. The CDR3 length is 17 residues. V gave up 4 bases and J gave up 0 bases; unmatched junction bases: 9.